This TCR beta chain was retrieved from a study of regulatory T cells in long-lasting Graves disease. Study conclusions and caveats: Peripheral blood was the sole material, not thyroid tissue. Persistent Graves' patients showed less TCR diversity than newly diagnosed ones. Persistent disease was associated with favored TRBV28 usage and with favored use of TRBJ1-2 and TRBJ2-5. Whereas roughly 1,000 public clonotypes were shared by new patients, persistent patients shared more, at around 2,700.

Germline V CDR1 and CDR2: MGHRA, YSYEKL. The CDR3 runs to 16 residues. Trimming cost V 8 bases and J 6 bases; bases outside gene matches: 18. Construction of TCR beta libraries relied on iRepertoire HTBI primers and on Arm-PCR targeting CDR3 regions. TCRdb analysed the multiplex PCR reads with MiXCR anew, one entry per CDR3 protein. The profile shows 350,000 to 450,000 distinct CDR3 sequences, over 20% of them singletons. Time point of the sample: persistent/refractory GD, antithyroid drugs over 5 years with positive TRAb. RNA extracted from PBMCs served as the sequencing template. This clonotype was picked up a small number of times. Its antigen is unidentified.

V is TRBV4-1 and J is TRBJ2-7; 8 nucleotides match TRBD1. The input for sequencing was peripheral blood mononuclear cells (PBMCs), taken when the disease was refractory, from a patient treated with antithyroid drugs. This clonotype originated in a female donor with Graves disease. The CDR3 loop reads CASQLEGSRGHSEQYF. For the CDR3, the DNA is TGCGCCAGCCAGCTAGAGGGAAGCAGGGGGCATAGCGAGCAGTACTTC.